This T cell receptor beta chain emerged from a study of vaccination and CD4 T cells after COVID-19. The overall study: The convalescents comprised six males and four females, two of them Hispanic.

An Oncomine TCR Beta short-read assay was used to sequence the DNA from cultured CD4+ T cells. Genomic DNA from cultured CD4+ T cells was extracted. TCRdb itself ran the PCR reads through MiXCR, one entry per CDR3 protein. The data show some 21,000 distinct CDR3 sequences, 55% to 70% seen once. Only a few counts were recorded for this clonotype. Its antigen remains unknown. Treatment noted: approximately nine-day PBMC culture with coronavirus spike peptide pools or control peptides (ViraFEST assay). Trimming took off 5 bases at V and 2 bases at J, with 7 bases between the two ends. The CDR3 contains 13 residues. The germline CDR1 and CDR2 sequences are SGHVS and FQNEAQ.

V usage is TRBV7-8 and J usage is TRBJ1-5, with D unresolved. This material consisted of CD4+ T cells from blood, cultured in vitro, taken after SARS-CoV-2 vaccination. The TCR originated in a human donor who received a COVID-19 vaccine. The CDR3 loop is CASSEGGNQPQHF. CDR3 DNA: TGTGCCAGCAGCGAGGGTGGCAATCAGCCCCAGCATTTT.